The clone carrying this T cell receptor (beta chain) was seen many times. CDR3 length equals 16 residues. V lost 5 bases and J lost 9; bases outside the gene matches: 12. Patients were aged 18 to 65, had disease duration under 2 months, and had newly diagnosed hyperthyroidism. The diagnostic basis comprised clinical symptoms, serum thyroxine and TRAb, thyroid ultrasound and orbital computed tomography. This record belongs to a study of T cells in Graves' hyperthyroidism and ophthalmopathy. RNA transcripts gave rise to amplified TCR beta CDR3 regions. The primer set for the first-round RT-PCR of the TCR CDR3 was HTBI. TCRdb itself ran the multiplex PCR reads through MiXCR, one entry per CDR3 protein. Counted here are some 400,000 distinct CDR3 sequences, approximately 12% occurring once; the ten biggest clones make up around 20%.

The specimen was blood. The receptor's source is a man younger than 40 with Graves' hyperthyroidism that later progressed to Graves' ophthalmopathy. The chain uses TRBV12-3 or TRBV12-4 and TRBJ1-6; 8 nucleotides match TRBD1. The CDR3 sequence: CASSTGTGQETSPLHF. CDR3 in DNA: TGTGCCAGCAGTACCGGGACAGGCCAGGAAACTTCACCCCTCCACTTT.